These 30 T cell receptor beta chains came from one sample sequenced in a study of cytomegalovirus exposure and HLA in healthy donors (dated 2017 in TCRdb). Library creation used the immunoSEQ multiplex PCR assay. A mixture of 60 forward primers for TCR Vbeta segments and 13 reverse primers for TCR Jbeta segments was used in the multiplex PCR. TCRdb mirrors the immuneACCESS table, restricted to in-frame sequences. Some clones are absent from its copies; in checked studies, under half trace to an unresolved V gene, and the reason for the others is unknown. The sample table contains 150,000 to 200,000 clones; only one count was recorded for around 73% of them. Jointly, the top ten make up about 5.4% of the sample. Sequenced sample: PBMCs. Receptors originate from a woman aged 18-35 years in good health and CMV-seropositive.

V and J are TRBV4-3 and TRBJ2-3; 13 bases match TRBD2. The CDR3 is 18 residues long. Germline CDR1 LGHNA, CDR2 YSLEER. The V and J ends lost 4 bases and 1 base, in that order; junction bases with no gene match: 8. CDR3 in amino acids: CASSPGLAGKEGTDTQYF. The CDR3 DNA reads as TGCGCCAGCAGCCCGGGACTAGCGGGGAAGGAGGGCACAGATACGCAGTATTTT.

The rearrangement links TRBV2 to TRBJ2-4; D ambiguous. The CDR3 consists of 14 residues. CDR1 is SNHLY, CDR2 FYNNEI, per germline. The ends were cut back, 8 bases at V and 0 bases at J, with 11 bases in the middle. The CDR3 DNA is TGTGCCAGCGACTCTTTCACAGCCAAAAACATTCAGTACTTC. Translation gives CASDSFTAKNIQYF.

This sequence joins TRBV11-2 and TRBJ2-7; TRBD2 agrees at 8 bases. The CDR3 runs to 18 residues. With 1 base clipped from V and 4 bases from J, the junction kept 15 bases outside the gene matches. Germline values: CDR1 SGHAT, CDR2 FQNNGV. As DNA, the CDR3 is TGTGCCAGCAGCTTAGTCCAGCCAATACCTATAGCGGGGTACGAGCAGTACTTC. This codes for CASSLVQPIPIAGYEQYF.

V is TRBV9 and J is TRBJ2-5; D is undetermined. The length of the CDR3 is 13 residues. The V gene's germline CDR1 is SGDLS and CDR2 YYNGEE. Trimming stripped 0 bases from V and 5 bases from J, with 8 bases between. CDR3: CASSVGSRETQYF. The CDR3 DNA reads TGTGCCAGCAGCGTAGGTTCCAGGGAGACCCAGTACTTC.

The chain combines TRBV5-1 with TRBJ2-1; 7 bases line up with TRBD1. Germline loops: CDR1 SGHRS, CDR2 YFSETQ. The CDR3 loop spans 16 amino acids. J was trimmed by 2 bases and V by 5 bases; bases with no gene match: 10. CDR3 residues: CASRLVPGQTYNEQFF. CDR3 DNA: TGCGCCAGCAGACTTGTCCCGGGACAGACCTACAATGAGCAGTTCTTC.

The genes are TRBV2 and TRBJ2-5; 9 nucleotides align to TRBD2. The CDR3 has 15 residues. Germline V gives CDR1 SNHLY, CDR2 FYNNEI. Trimming at V came to 4 bases and at J to 1 base, leaving 4 bases not matched to a gene. The CDR3 protein is CASSVGTSSQETQYF. CDR3 bases: TGTGCCAGCAGTGTCGGGACTAGCAGCCAAGAGACCCAGTACTTC.

The chain carries TRBV2 and TRBJ2-3; 15 bases are shared with TRBD2. Germline CDR1 and CDR2: SNHLY and FYNNEI. The CDR3 is 19 residues long. V shed 6 bases and J 0 bases; nucleotides not matched to a gene: 10. CDR3 sequence: CASSEYGTSGGTSTDTQYF. The CDR3 bases are TGTGCCAGCAGCGAATATGGGACTAGCGGGGGGACTAGCACAGATACGCAGTATTTT.

The chain recombines TRBV5-1 with TRBJ2-5; 11 positions match TRBD2. Per the germline V gene, CDR1 is SGHRS and CDR2 is YFSETQ. The CDR3 spans 14 residues. V shed 5 bases and J 5 bases; nucleotides not matched to a gene: 5. CDR3: CASSPRTSGETQYF. The CDR3, as DNA: TGCGCCAGCAGTCCTAGGACTAGCGGGGAGACCCAGTACTTC. Looking up the rest from reference TRBV5-1 and TRBJ2-5 gives the full variable domain: KAGVTQTPRYLIKTRGQQVTLSCSPISGHRSVSWYQQTPGQGLQFLFEYFSETQRNKGNFPGRFSGRQFSNSRSEMNVSTLELGDSALYLCASSPRTSGETQYFGPGTRLLVL.

This clone appeared a few times. The V call is TRBV5-1, the J call TRBJ1-2, with a weak D call TRBD1 (5 bases). The V gene lost 0 bases and the J gene lost 2 bases, with 5 bases spanning the gap. The CDR3 consists of 13 residues. The germline V gene encodes CDR1 SGHRS and CDR2 YFSETQ. The CDR3 DNA sequence: TGCGCCAGCAGCTTGGGACAGAACTATGGCTACACCTTC. It translates to CASSLGQNYGYTF.

The chain joins TRBV28 to TRBJ2-5, with 8 bases lining up with TRBD1. The J call may be in error: the DNA end matches TRBJ2-7 better. The CDR3 contains 15 residues. Germline lookup yields CDR1 MDHEN and CDR2 SYDVKM. This CDR3 is CASGTGTGLTYEQYF. CDR3 bases: TGTGCCAGCGGGACCGGGACAGGCTTGACCTACGAGCAGTACTTC.

The CDR3 DNA is TGTGCCAGCAGCTATCAGGTTTCGGCTGATTCACCCCTCCACTTT. Amino acid sequence: CASSYQVSADSPLHF. This chain uses TRBV5-4 with TRBJ1-6; D gene unclear. Trimming stripped 3 bases from V and 8 bases from J, with 15 bases between. The CDR3 has 15 amino acids. CDR1 SGHNT and CDR2 YYREEE come from the germline V gene (reference sequence).

The genes are TRBV7-2 and TRBJ2-2, with 16 bases lining up with TRBD2. Germline CDR1 is SGHTA and CDR2 is FQGNSA. This CDR3 has 18 residues. The junction had 9 bases not matched to a gene; V was cut back by 5 bases and J by 6 bases. Here the CDR3 reads CASSRRGTSGGAAGELFF. In DNA, the CDR3 is TGTGCCAGCAGCCGGCGGGGGACTAGCGGGGGGGCCGCCGGGGAGCTGTTTTTT. The full variable domain, in which reference TRBV7-2 and TRBJ2-2 provide the parts outside the CDR3, is GAGVSQSPSNKVTEKGKDVELRCDPISGHTALYWYRQSLGQGLEFLIYFQGNSAPDKSGLPSDRFSAERTGGSVSTLTIQRTQQEDSAVYLCASSRRGTSGGAAGELFFGEGSRLTVL.

The J gene is TRBJ1-2, the V gene TRBV18; D possibly corresponds to TRBD1 (5 bases). In germline, CDR1 is KGHSH, CDR2 LQKENI. The CDR3 consists of 13 residues. The ends were cut back, 5 bases at V and 5 bases at J, with 12 bases in the middle. In DNA form, the CDR3 reads TGTGCCAGCTCAAGCGGGGCCGAATATGGCTACACCTTC. It yields the protein CASSSGAEYGYTF. The variable domain in full, completed from reference TRBV18 and TRBJ1-2, reads NAGVMQNPRHLVRRRGQEARLRCSPMKGHSHVYWYRQLPEEGLKFMVYLQKENIIDESGMPKERFSAEFPKEGPSILRIQQVVRGDSAAYFCASSSGAEYGYTFGSGTRLTVV.

The chain is built from TRBV7-3 and TRBJ1-1, with D hard to call. Trimming removed 3 bases from V and 3 bases from J, with 11 bases in between. CDR1 is SGHTA and CDR2 is FQGTGA in the germline V gene. CDR3 length equals 14 residues. CDR3 bases: TGTGCCAGCAGCTTGAGAGATGGTTACACTGAAGCTTTCTTT. Its protein is CASSLRDGYTEAFF.

This chain links TRBV11-2 with TRBJ1-6; D is perhaps TRBD1 (6 bases). The V and J ends lost 4 bases and 7 bases respectively, with 11 bases between them. CDR3 length equals 14 residues. CDR1 is SGHAT, CDR2 FQNNGV, per germline. Written as DNA, the CDR3 is TGTGCCAGCAGCTCCGGACAGCGCAATTCACCCCTCCACTTT. Its protein product is CASSSGQRNSPLHF. Filled out from reference TRBV11-2 and TRBJ1-6, the complete variable domain reads EAGVAQSPRYKIIEKRQSVAFWCNPISGHATLYWYQQILGQGPKLLIQFQNNGVVDDSQLPKDRFSAERLKGVDSTLKIQPAKLEDSAVYLCASSSGQRNSPLHFGNGTRLTVT.

The chain joins TRBV9 to TRBJ2-5; perhaps TRBD2 as D (6 bases). Germline V CDR1 and CDR2: SGDLS, YYNGEE. This CDR3 has 15 residues. V lost 1 base to trimming and J lost 5 bases, with 15 bases between them. CDR3 nucleotides: TGTGCCAGCAGCGTATTCACGGGGGAGAAGGAGACCCAGTACTTC. It codes for CASSVFTGEKETQYF. Full variable domain (missing parts from reference TRBV9 and TRBJ2-5): DSGVTQTPKHLITATGQRVTLRCSPRSGDLSVYWYQQSLDQGLQFLIQYYNGEERAKGNILERFSAQQFPDLHSELNLSSLELGDSALYFCASSVFTGEKETQYFGPGTRLLVL.

The rearrangement uses TRBV4-2 and TRBJ2-1; possibly TRBD1 for D (5 bases). The CDR3 is 13 residues long. Germline V gene lookup returns CDR1 LGHNA and CDR2 YNFKEQ. The ends were cut back, 3 bases at V and 9 bases at J, with 12 bases in the middle. The CDR3 loop reads CASSQGPWGEQFF. The DNA of the CDR3 is TGTGCCAGCAGCCAGGGGCCCTGGGGTGAGCAGTTCTTC.

This chain joins TRBV2 and TRBJ2-6; D is ambiguous. This CDR3 region has 16 residues. The germline CDR1 and CDR2 sequences are SNHLY and FYNNEI. Trimming took 7 bases from V and 4 from J, leaving 17 bases between them. CDR3 sequence reads: CASTFSVAAGANVLTF. CDR3 sequence (DNA): TGTGCCAGCACTTTCTCTGTGGCGGCCGGGGCCAACGTCCTGACTTTC. The entire variable domain, with the rest obtained from reference TRBV2 and TRBJ2-6, is as follows: EPEVTQTPSHQVTQMGQEVILRCVPISNHLYFYWYRQILGQKVEFLVSFYNNEISEKSEIFDDQFSVERPDGSNFTLKIRSTKLEDSAMYFCASTFSVAAGANVLTFGAGSRLTVL.

The chain uses TRBV19 and TRBJ1-1; 7 bases agree with TRBD1. The CDR3 runs to 14 residues. Unmatched junction bases numbered 4, after V lost 5 bases and J lost 1 base. The germline V gene encodes CDR1 LNHDA and CDR2 SQIVND (reference sequence). Written as DNA, the CDR3 is TGTGCCAGTAGTGACAGGGCGGGGAACACTGAAGCTTTCTTT. Residues: CASSDRAGNTEAFF.

The V gene is TRBV7-9, the J gene TRBJ2-7; 11 nucleotides agree with TRBD2. The germline V gene has CDR1 SEHNR and CDR2 FQNEAQ (reference sequence). Trimming took 10 bases from V and 6 from J; bases not matched to a gene: 8. This CDR3 spans 13 amino acids. DNA for the CDR3: TGTGCCACCAGGGGACTAGCGGTCGGCGAGCAGTACTTC. The encoded protein is CATRGLAVGEQYF.

This clone came up once. The chain carries TRBV10-3 and TRBJ2-1; 10 bases align to TRBD2. Trimming took 2 bases from V and 10 from J; bases not matched to a gene: 14. CDR1 and CDR2 from the germline V gene are ENHRY and SYGVKD. The CDR3 has 17 residues. This CDR3 reads CAISEGRPSGGEGEQFF. The CDR3 bases are TGTGCCATCAGTGAGGGTAGGCCTAGCGGGGGTGAAGGGGAGCAGTTCTTC.

The chain recombines TRBV14 with TRBJ2-5, with 9 bases lining up with TRBD1. The V gene end was trimmed by 4 bases and the J gene end by 4 bases; junction bases not matched to a gene: 4. The CDR3 has 14 amino acids. Per the germline V gene, CDR1 is SGHDN and CDR2 is FVKESK. CDR3 coding DNA: TGTGCCAGCAGCCCCGTGGGACAGGGAGAGACCCAGTACTTC. Translated, it gives CASSPVGQGETQYF.

The chain combines TRBV18 with TRBJ1-5; no firm D call. From germline, CDR1 is KGHSH and CDR2 LQKENI. V lost 3 bases, J lost 9 bases, and 18 bases lay in between. This CDR3 is built from 15 residues. Written as DNA, the CDR3 is TGTGCCAGCTCACCGGCCTACGGCACCCCGGGGCCCCAGCATTTT. This codes for CASSPAYGTPGPQHF.

The chain is built from TRBV10-3 and TRBJ1-1; a weak D match, TRBD1 (6 bases). V was clipped by 4 bases and J by 6 bases, with 12 bases between them. This CDR3 comprises 13 residues. Germline loops: CDR1 ENHRY, CDR2 SYGVKD. The CDR3 reads CAISGGGGPEAFF. The CDR3 DNA reads as TGTGCCATCAGTGGAGGGGGTGGTCCTGAAGCTTTCTTT.

Details on this clone: This CDR3 is also generated by other DNA sequences in the sample. The chain has TRBV4-3 and TRBJ2-2; 14 bases line up with TRBD2. With V trimmed by 3 bases and J by 2 bases, 2 bases remained unmatched. The germline V gene has CDR1 LGHNA and CDR2 YSLEER. The CDR3 has 17 residues. For the CDR3, the DNA is TGCGCCAGCAGCCAGGGACTAGCGGGGGCTAACACCGGGGAGCTGTTTTTT. Amino acids: CASSQGLAGANTGELFF.

This chain's CDR3 is CSVENLSGNTIYF. In DNA, the CDR3 is TGCAGCGTTGAAAATCTCTCCGGAAACACCATATATTTT. This chain uses TRBV29-1 with TRBJ1-3; D gene ambiguous. This CDR3 spans 13 amino acids. Trimming removed 2 bases from V and 4 bases from J, with 9 bases in between. CDR1 is SQVTM, CDR2 ANQGSEA, per germline.

V gene TRBV7-2 combines with J gene TRBJ2-2, with D tentatively TRBD1 (5 bases). CDR1 and CDR2 from the germline V gene are SGHTA and FQGNSA. The CDR3 has 15 amino acids. The germline V and J ends were trimmed by 1 base and 6 bases, with 12 bases remaining between them. The CDR3 spells CASSLGPGRAGELFF. The CDR3, as DNA: TGTGCCAGCAGCTTAGGCCCAGGGCGCGCCGGGGAGCTGTTTTTT.

This clone was seen a handful of times. This chain joins TRBV6-5 and TRBJ2-5, with 9 bases matching TRBD2. The CDR3 totals 13 residues. Germline-derived CDR1 and CDR2 are MNHEY and SVGAGI. Unmatched junction bases numbered 3, after V lost 5 bases and J lost 5 bases. The CDR3 coding sequence is TGTGCCAGCAGTCAAACTAGCGGGGAGACCCAGTACTTC. This sequence encodes CASSQTSGETQYF.

This clone was seen a few times. The V and J genes are TRBV6-6 and TRBJ1-2; D not certain. Looked up from germline, CDR1 is MNHNY and CDR2 is SVGAGI (reference sequence). The CDR3 runs to 14 residues. Trimming removed 0 bases from V and 2 bases from J, with 7 bases in between. In DNA form, the CDR3 reads TGTGCCAGCAGTTACTCCTTACAGAACTATGGCTACACCTTC. Translating gives CASSYSLQNYGYTF.

The rearrangement links TRBV5-5 to TRBJ2-7; D remains ambiguous. The CDR3 loop spans 14 amino acids. The V and J ends lost 0 bases and 3 bases respectively, with 10 bases between them. Germline-derived CDR1 and CDR2 are SGHKS and YYEKEE (reference sequence). The CDR3 region has the DNA TGTGCCAGCAGCTTGGGGCCTGGAGACTACGAGCAGTACTTC. Encoded protein: CASSLGPGDYEQYF.